This T cell receptor (beta chain) was captured by sequencing in a study of long-term antiretroviral therapy in people with HIV. Survey-level immunoSEQ v3.0 assays were run. TCRdb keeps only in-frame clones here, not all; method: immunoSEQ multiplex PCR. The repertoire consists of around 35,000 clones, with 65% to 80% occurring once and the leading ten covering 8% to 10%. Germline CDR1 and CDR2: SEHNR and FQNEAQ (reference sequence). CDR3 size: 17 residues. Unmatched junction bases numbered 7, after V lost 0 bases and J lost 2 bases. This specimen consisted of unsorted PBMCs, obtained 3.1 years after starting antiretroviral therapy. The J gene is TRBJ2-5, the V gene TRBV7-9, with 9 bases that match TRBD2. The sequence derives from a woman aged 45-60 years with HIV. The CDR3 DNA reads TGTGCCAGCAGCTTAGCCGTGGGGCTAGCGGGGCAAGAGACCCAGTACTTC. Its protein is CASSLAVGLAGQETQYF.